The present T cell receptor (beta chain) was sequenced within a study of blood T cell repertoires in COVID-19. Study details: Acute and convalescent COVID-19 samples came from the United States, Italy and Spain. PBMCs, B-cell-depleted T cells, or T cells were the source of the cDNA or gDNA that made up the material.

Original handling: Reference gene primers were amplified, and this amplification served to estimate nucleated cell counts. The assay was immunoSEQ multiplex PCR, and TCRdb's table has in-frame clones only and misses some. V and J calls and clone size come straight from that table; D and trimming were deduced from the DNA. The repertoire has about 200,000 clones, around 80% of them found once; the top ten carry roughly 13%. This CDR3 comprises 14 residues. Germline lookup yields CDR1 SGDLS and CDR2 YYNGEE. Between the trimmed V and J ends, which lost 2 bases and 0 bases, there was a span of 6 bases. This TCR came from a human donor in a cohort sampled during active COVID-19. Sequenced sample: peripheral blood. V gene TRBV9 combines with J gene TRBJ1-5; D is uncertain. The CDR3 here is CASSVGDSNQPQHF. CDR3 coding DNA: TGTGCCAGCAGCGTCGGGGATAGCAATCAGCCCCAGCATTTT.